Listed here are 11 T cell receptor beta chains from one sample, sequenced in a study of cytomegalovirus exposure and HLA in healthy donors. Primers: 60 Vbeta forward and 13 Jbeta reverse. Profiling relied on immunoSEQ multiplex PCR, and the TCRdb table lists in-frame clones only, not all of them. In the table there are about 84,000 clones, around 66% of which are singletons. Sequenced material: PBMCs. These receptors were collected from a woman between 40 and 50 years old in good health and CMV-seropositive.

The chain is built from TRBV9 and TRBJ2-2; TRBD2 is a possible D gene (6 bases). V shed 1 base and J shed 0 bases, with 10 bases lying between them. CDR1 is SGDLS and CDR2 is YYNGEE in the germline V gene. The CDR3 contains 16 residues. CDR3 loop: CASSVNTGANTGELFF. CDR3 DNA: TGTGCCAGCAGCGTAAACACGGGAGCGAACACCGGGGAGCTGTTTTTT.

This clone has only a few counts. This sequence joins TRBV7-2 and TRBJ1-1; 8 bases are shared with TRBD1. Germline V gene lookup returns CDR1 SGHTA and CDR2 FQGNSA. V lost 5 bases and J lost 2; bases outside the gene matches: 7. The CDR3 extends over 15 amino acids. CDR3 bases: TGTGCCAGCAGCCCTTGGACAGGGACCAACACTGAAGCTTTCTTT. Translated: CASSPWTGTNTEAFF. Looking up the rest from reference TRBV7-2 and TRBJ1-1 gives the full variable domain: GAGVSQSPSNKVTEKGKDVELRCDPISGHTALYWYRQSLGQGLEFLIYFQGNSAPDKSGLPSDRFSAERTGGSVSTLTIQRTQQEDSAVYLCASSPWTGTNTEAFFGQGTRLTVV.

The chain carries TRBV10-1 and TRBJ1-1; weak D call: TRBD1 (6 bases). Germline V gene sequence: CDR1 WNHNN, CDR2 SYGVQD (reference sequence). Trimming left V 3 bases short and J 13 bases short, with 18 bases between. The CDR3 is 13 amino acids. The CDR3 is CASSEGQPPRVFF. The CDR3 DNA is TGCGCCAGCAGTGAAGGACAGCCTCCGCGGGTTTTCTTT.

This clone was picked up a small number of times. This chain uses TRBV11-2 with TRBJ1-5; possibly TRBD1 for D (6 bases). The ends were cut back, 5 bases at V and 5 bases at J, with 7 bases in the middle. Germline V lookup: CDR1 SGHAT, CDR2 FQNNGV. This CDR3 is built from 12 residues. CDR3: CASSAGDQPQHF. CDR3 nucleotides: TGTGCCAGCAGCGCAGGGGATCAGCCCCAGCATTTT.

This rearrangement joins TRBV2 to TRBJ1-1; D call uncertain. Trimming shortened V by 6 bases and J by 1 base, and 18 bases separated the two germline ends. CDR3 size: 16 residues. From germline, CDR1 is SNHLY and CDR2 FYNNEI. CDR3 in DNA: TGTGCCAGCAGCTACGTAGCCGGACTTGAGAACACTGAAGCTTTCTTT. Its protein product is CASSYVAGLENTEAFF.

V and J are TRBV28 and TRBJ2-1, with 10 bases aligning to TRBD1. The CDR3 loop spans 17 amino acids. Germline V gives CDR1 MDHEN, CDR2 SYDVKM. Trimming removed 7 bases from V and 4 bases from J; junction bases left unmatched: 13. The CDR3 region has the DNA TGTGCCAGCACCTCGTTGGGACAGGGGACACAGTACAATGAGCAGTTCTTC. Its protein is CASTSLGQGTQYNEQFF.

This clone appeared a few times. This sequence joins TRBV5-4 and TRBJ1-4, with TRBD1 identical over 10 bases. The CDR3 sequence is 15 residues long. V was pared by 4 bases and J by 6 bases, with 6 bases of the junction left unmatched. CDR1 and CDR2 (germline): SGHNT, YYREEE (reference sequence). DNA of the CDR3: TGTGCCAGCAGCCAGACAGGGGGCTGGGATGAAAAACTGTTTTTT. Encoded protein: CASSQTGGWDEKLFF.

The chain has TRBV19 and TRBJ1-2, with 9 bases identical to TRBD1. The V segment lost 3 bases and the J segment 4 bases; nucleotides outside the gene matches: 12. The CDR3 is 17 residues long. CDR1 is LNHDA, CDR2 SQIVND, per germline (reference sequence). In DNA form, the CDR3 reads TGTGCCAGTAGTATTCGAAGTGACAGGGGGAGCGCCTATGGCTACACCTTC. Translated, it gives CASSIRSDRGSAYGYTF.

This clone was detected once. The genes are TRBV19 and TRBJ2-5; the D gene is possibly TRBD1 (6 bases). The CDR3 contains 14 residues. Germline loops: CDR1 LNHDA, CDR2 SQIVND (reference sequence). Trimming took 3 bases from V and 4 from J, leaving 12 bases between them. This chain's CDR3 is CASSIRTGSETQYF. The CDR3 region has the DNA TGTGCCAGTAGTATTCGAACAGGGTCAGAGACCCAGTACTTC.

The chain recombines TRBV5-1 with TRBJ1-2, with unresolved D. The length of the CDR3 is 13 residues. The V gene lost 0 bases and the J gene lost 8 bases, with 11 bases spanning the gap. From germline, CDR1 is SGHRS and CDR2 YFSETQ. The CDR3 reads CASSLEGRGGYTF. The CDR3 DNA sequence: TGCGCCAGCAGCTTGGAAGGAAGAGGCGGCTACACCTTC. Supplemented by reference TRBV5-1 and TRBJ1-2, the full variable domain reads KAGVTQTPRYLIKTRGQQVTLSCSPISGHRSVSWYQQTPGQGLQFLFEYFSETQRNKGNFPGRFSGRQFSNSRSEMNVSTLELGDSALYLCASSLEGRGGYTFGSGTRLTVV.

The chain has TRBV6-1 and TRBJ1-4; 8 positions agree with TRBD1. The CDR3 has 15 amino acids. CDR1 is MNHNS and CDR2 is SASEGT in the germline V gene. The V and J ends lost 5 bases and 8 bases, in that order; junction bases with no gene match: 10. The CDR3 DNA reads as TGTGCCAGCAGTATTGGACAGGGAGAAGGAGAAAAACTGTTTTTT. It yields the protein CASSIGQGEGEKLFF.